The clone carrying this T cell receptor beta chain was seen more than once but under ten times. Antigen specificity is unknown. TCRdb used MiXCR to reprocess the RT-PCR reads, holding one entry per CDR3 protein. The table lists around 540,000 distinct CDR3 sequences, roughly 10% of them singletons. Germline-derived CDR1 and CDR2 are MNHEY and SVGEGT. Trimming cost V 7 bases and J 1 base; bases outside gene matches: 13. CDR3 length: 17 amino acids. The data were obtained in a study of response to subunit inactivated influenza vaccine. Study-wide findings and caveats: Every seasonal influenza vaccination brings in few new T cells, the authors suggested.

The source of this sequence is a man aged 45-65 years who received an inactivated influenza vaccine. V gene TRBV6-2 or TRBV6-3 combines with J gene TRBJ1-1; TRBD1 matches 9 bases. Source: PBMCs from blood, taken on the day of vaccination. This chain's CDR3 is CASKRAGTGLANTEAFF. CDR3 in DNA: TGTGCCAGCAAAAGAGCCGGGACAGGGCTCGCGAACACTGAAGCTTTCTTT.